This TCR beta chain was documented in a study of blood T cell repertoires in COVID-19. In the study overall: Samples representing acute and convalescent COVID-19 were sourced from the United States, Italy and Spain. Sources were T cells, B-cell-depleted T cells, or PBMCs; the material itself was cDNA or gDNA.

Original analysis: How many nucleated cells were present was estimated from reference gene primer amplification. Libraries were prepared by immunoSEQ multiplex PCR; TCRdb keeps only in-frame clonotypes and omits some of them. That table supplies the V and J calls and clone size; D and trimming were determined from the DNA. The data show 100,000 to 150,000 clones, with approximately 74% seen just once and 1.9% held by the top ten. Germline values: CDR1 LGHNT, CDR2 FRNRAP. The CDR3 is 15 amino acids. V shed 5 bases, J shed 9 bases, and the junction held 8 bases outside the gene matches. V gene TRBV12-5 combines with J gene TRBJ2-1; 12 bases match TRBD2. The sequenced material came from peripheral blood. This receptor was taken from a woman between 65 and 79 years old with acute or convalescent COVID-19. CDR3 DNA sequence: TGTGCTAGTGGTGGACGACTAGCGGGAGTTGGTGAGCAGTTCTTC. Protein product: CASGGRLAGVGEQFF.